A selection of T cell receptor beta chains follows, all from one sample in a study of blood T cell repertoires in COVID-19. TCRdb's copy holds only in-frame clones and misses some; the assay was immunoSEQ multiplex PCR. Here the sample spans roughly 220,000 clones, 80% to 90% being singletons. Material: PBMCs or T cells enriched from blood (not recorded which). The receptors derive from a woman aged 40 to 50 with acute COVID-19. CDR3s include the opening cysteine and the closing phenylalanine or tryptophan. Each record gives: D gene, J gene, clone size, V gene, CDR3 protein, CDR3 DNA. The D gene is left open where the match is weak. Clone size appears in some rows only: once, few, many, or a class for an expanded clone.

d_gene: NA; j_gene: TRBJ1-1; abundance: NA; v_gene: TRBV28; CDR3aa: CASSSQRTAYTEAFF; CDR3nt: TGTGCCAGCAGTTCTCAAAGGACAGCTTACACTGAAGCTTTCTTT
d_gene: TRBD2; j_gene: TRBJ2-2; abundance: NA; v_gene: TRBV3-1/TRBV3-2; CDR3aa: CASSSGLVSHTGELFF; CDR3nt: TGTGCCAGCAGTTCTGGACTAGTGTCGCACACCGGGGAGCTGTTTTTT
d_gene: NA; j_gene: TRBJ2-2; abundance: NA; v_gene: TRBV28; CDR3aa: CASSSSDWLAGELFF; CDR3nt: TGTGCCAGCAGTTCGTCGGACTGGCTCGCCGGGGAGCTGTTTTTT
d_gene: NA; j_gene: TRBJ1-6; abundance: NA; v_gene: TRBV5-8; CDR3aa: CASRGTYNSPLHF; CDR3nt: TGTGCCAGCAGGGGGACTTATAATTCACCCCTCCACTTT
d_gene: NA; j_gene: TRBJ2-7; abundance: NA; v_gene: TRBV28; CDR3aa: CASRSTTTTQQYF; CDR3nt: TGTGCCAGCCGCTCTACTACTACTACACAGCAGTACTTC
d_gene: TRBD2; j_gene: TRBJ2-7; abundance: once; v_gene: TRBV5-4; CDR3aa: CASSSSGTAYEQYF; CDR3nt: TGTGCCAGCAGCTCTAGCGGGACGGCCTACGAGCAGTACTTC
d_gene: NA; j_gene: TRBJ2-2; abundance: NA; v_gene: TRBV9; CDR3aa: CASSVGGHPGSGELFF; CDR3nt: TGTGCCAGCAGCGTTGGGGGACACCCTGGGAGCGGGGAGCTGTTTTTT
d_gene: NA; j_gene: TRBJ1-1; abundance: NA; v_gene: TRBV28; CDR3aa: CASSFGGLTEAFF; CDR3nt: TGTGCCAGCAGTTTTGGGGGACTCACTGAAGCTTTCTTT
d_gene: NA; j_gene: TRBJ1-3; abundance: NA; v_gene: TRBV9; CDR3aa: CASSVQGLGGNTIYF; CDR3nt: TGTGCCAGCAGCGTACAGGGGCTAGGCGGAAACACCATATATTTT
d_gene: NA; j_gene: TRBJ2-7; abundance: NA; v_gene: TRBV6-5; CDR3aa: CASSQVASVTYEQYF; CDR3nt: TGTGCCAGCAGCCAAGTGGCTAGTGTCACCTACGAGCAGTACTTC
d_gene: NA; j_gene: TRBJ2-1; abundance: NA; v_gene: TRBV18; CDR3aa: CASSPSRTGIYNEQFF; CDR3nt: TGTGCCAGCTCACCAAGCCGAACAGGGATTTACAATGAGCAGTTCTTC
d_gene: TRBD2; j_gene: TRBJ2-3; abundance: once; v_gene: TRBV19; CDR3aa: CASSGLASTDTQYF; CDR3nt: TGTGCCAGTAGTGGACTAGCGAGCACAGATACGCAGTATTTT
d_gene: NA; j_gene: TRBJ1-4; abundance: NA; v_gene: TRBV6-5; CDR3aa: CASSLPRTNEKLFF; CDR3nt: TGTGCCAGCAGTCTTCCCCGAACTAATGAAAAACTGTTTTTT
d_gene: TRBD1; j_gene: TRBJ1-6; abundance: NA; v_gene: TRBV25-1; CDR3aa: CASQYGTENSPLHF; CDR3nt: TGTGCCAGTCAATACGGGACAGAGAATTCACCCCTCCACTTT
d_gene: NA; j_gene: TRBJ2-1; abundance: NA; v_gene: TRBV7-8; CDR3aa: CASSPTSSPLLGNEQFF; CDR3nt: TGTGCCAGCAGCCCTACTAGCAGCCCTCTATTGGGTAATGAGCAGTTCTTC
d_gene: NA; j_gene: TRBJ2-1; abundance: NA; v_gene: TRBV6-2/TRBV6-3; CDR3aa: CASSLVFRSPEQFF; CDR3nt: TGTGCCAGCAGTTTGGTCTTCCGGTCCCCCGAGCAGTTCTTC
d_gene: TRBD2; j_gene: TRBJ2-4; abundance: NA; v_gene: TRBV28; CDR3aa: CASRTGGPGNIQYF; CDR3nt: TGTGCCAGCAGGACGGGAGGGCCAGGAAACATTCAGTACTTC
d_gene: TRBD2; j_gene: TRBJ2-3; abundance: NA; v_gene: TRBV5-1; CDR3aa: CASSMTSGTDTQYF; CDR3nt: TGCGCCAGCAGCATGACTAGCGGCACAGATACGCAGTATTTT
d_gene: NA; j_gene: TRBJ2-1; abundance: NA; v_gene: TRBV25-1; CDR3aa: CANGGNEQFF; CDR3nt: TGTGCCAACGGGGGCAATGAGCAGTTCTTC
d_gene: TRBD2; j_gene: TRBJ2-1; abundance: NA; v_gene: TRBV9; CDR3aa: CASSPRGAGNEQFF; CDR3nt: TGTGCCAGCAGCCCCCGGGGAGCGGGGAATGAGCAGTTCTTC
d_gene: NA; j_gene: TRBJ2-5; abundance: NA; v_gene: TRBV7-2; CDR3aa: CASSSQGPKGETQYF; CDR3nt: TGTGCCAGCAGCTCCCAGGGGCCAAAGGGGGAGACCCAGTACTTC
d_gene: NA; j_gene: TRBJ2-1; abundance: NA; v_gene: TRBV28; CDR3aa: CASSQLRTVSEQFF; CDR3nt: TGTGCCAGCAGTCAACTTCGGACAGTGTCTGAGCAGTTCTTC
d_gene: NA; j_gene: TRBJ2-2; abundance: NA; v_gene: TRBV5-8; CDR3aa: CASSFRGLNTGELFF; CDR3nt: TGTGCCAGCAGCTTTAGAGGGTTGAACACCGGGGAGCTGTTTTTT
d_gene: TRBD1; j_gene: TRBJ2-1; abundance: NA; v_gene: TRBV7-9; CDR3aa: CASIERGTGHYNEQFF; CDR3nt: TGTGCCAGCATCGAGAGGGGGACAGGACACTACAATGAGCAGTTCTTC
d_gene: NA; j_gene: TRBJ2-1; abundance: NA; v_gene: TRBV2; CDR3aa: CASSETARGDSNEQFF; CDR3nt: TGTGCCAGCAGTGAGACGGCCAGGGGAGATAGTAATGAGCAGTTCTTC
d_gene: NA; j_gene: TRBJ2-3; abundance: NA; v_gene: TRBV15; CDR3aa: CATSRDRAKDTQYF; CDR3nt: TGTGCCACCAGCAGGGACAGAGCTAAAGATACGCAGTATTTT
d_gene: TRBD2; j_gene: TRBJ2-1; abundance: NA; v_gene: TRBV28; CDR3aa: CASYSRLANNEQFF; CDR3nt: TGTGCCAGCTATTCCAGACTAGCGAACAATGAGCAGTTCTTC
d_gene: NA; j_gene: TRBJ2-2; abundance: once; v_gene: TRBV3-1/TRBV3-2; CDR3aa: CASSWEPRGSDTGELFF; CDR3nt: TGTGCCAGCAGCTGGGAGCCGAGGGGGTCGGACACCGGGGAGCTGTTTTTT
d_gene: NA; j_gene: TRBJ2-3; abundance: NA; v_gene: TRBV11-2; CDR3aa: CASSLAGRRLSTDTQYF; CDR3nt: TGTGCCAGCAGCTTAGCCGGAAGGAGACTTAGCACAGATACGCAGTATTTT
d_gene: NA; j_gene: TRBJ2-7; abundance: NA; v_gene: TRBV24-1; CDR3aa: CATSAGSYEQYF; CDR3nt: TGTGCCACCAGTGCAGGGTCCTACGAGCAGTACTTC
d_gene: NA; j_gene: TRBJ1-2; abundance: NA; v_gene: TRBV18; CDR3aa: CASSPGQGTYGYTF; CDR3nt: TGTGCCAGCTCACCAGGGCAGGGTACCTATGGCTACACCTTC
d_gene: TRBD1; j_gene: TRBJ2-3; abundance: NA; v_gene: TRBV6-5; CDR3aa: CASRKDRGSTDTQYF; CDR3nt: TGTGCCAGCAGGAAGGACAGGGGAAGCACAGATACGCAGTATTTT
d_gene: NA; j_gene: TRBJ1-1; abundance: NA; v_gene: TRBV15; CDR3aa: CATSRDLGGNTEAFF; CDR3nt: TGTGCCACCAGCAGAGATCTGGGGGGGAACACTGAAGCTTTCTTT
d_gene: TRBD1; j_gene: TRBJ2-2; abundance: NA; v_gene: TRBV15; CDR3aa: CATSRWTGTTGELFF; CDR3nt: TGTGCCACCAGCAGATGGACAGGCACCACCGGGGAGCTGTTTTTT
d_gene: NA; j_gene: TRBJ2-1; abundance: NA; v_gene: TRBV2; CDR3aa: CASRKGRGSYNEQFF; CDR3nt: TGTGCCAGCAGGAAAGGACGGGGCTCCTACAATGAGCAGTTCTTC
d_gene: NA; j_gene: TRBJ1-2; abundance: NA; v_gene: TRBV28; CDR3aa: CASRPTGTSGYTF; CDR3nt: TGTGCCAGCAGACCTACAGGGACCAGTGGCTACACCTTC
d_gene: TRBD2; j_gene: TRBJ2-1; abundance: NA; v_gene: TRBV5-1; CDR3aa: CASRAVGREGFEQFF; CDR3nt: TGCGCCAGCAGGGCGGTCGGGCGGGAGGGTTTTGAGCAGTTCTTC
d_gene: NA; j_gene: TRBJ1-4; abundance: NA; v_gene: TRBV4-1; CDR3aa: CASSKDGGEKLFF; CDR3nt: TGCGCCAGCAGCAAAGATGGGGGGGAAAAACTGTTTTTT
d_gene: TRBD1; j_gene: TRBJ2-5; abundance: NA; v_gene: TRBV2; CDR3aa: CASKAGGQSETQYF; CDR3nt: TGTGCCAGCAAGGCAGGGGGCCAGTCAGAGACCCAGTACTTC